This TCR beta chain was profiled in a study of PD-1 blockade in mismatch repair-deficient tumors. General study results and limits: Rapid post-treatment expansion, then contraction, generally preceding radiologic response, marked tumor-resident clones.

As for this clone: Its antigen is undetermined.

V gave up 6 bases and J gave up 3 bases, with 16 bases separating them. The germline gives CDR1 SEHNR, CDR2 FQNEAQ (reference sequence). The CDR3 extends over 15 amino acids. Some clones are missing from TCRdb's copy, which holds only in-frame ones; the method was immunoSEQ multiplex PCR. The data hold fewer than 100,000 clones, with approximately 81% observed a single time. V usage is TRBV7-9 and J usage is TRBJ2-3; tentative D call: TRBD2 (5 bases). The sequence came from an adult with mismatch repair-deficient cancer. The source was peripheral blood, collected 12 weeks after starting pembrolizumab. The CDR3 here is CASSNRDVGTDTQYF. The CDR3 DNA reads as TGTGCCAGCAGTAACCGGGATGTCGGAACAGATACGCAGTATTTT.